The present TCR beta chain was sequenced within a study of T cell changes during pregnancy in multiple sclerosis. Germline-derived CDR1 and CDR2 are MNHEY and SVGAGI. CDR3 size: 14 residues. V shed 5 bases and J shed 10 bases, with 20 bases lying between them. This table comes from immunoSEQ multiplex PCR, and its TCRdb copy is limited to in-frame clones, with some not included. Of fewer than 75,000 clones listed, 75% to 95% are singletons. The TCR was taken from a female donor with multiple sclerosis, enrolled in a pregnancy study. Sequences were derived from peripheral blood, sampled in the first trimester of pregnancy. This chain connects TRBV6-5 to TRBJ1-1; weak D call: TRBD1 (5 bases). CDR3 amino acids: CASSRAHSPGGAFF. As DNA, the CDR3 is TGTGCCAGCAGTCGGGCTCATTCCCCGGGGGGAGCTTTCTTT.